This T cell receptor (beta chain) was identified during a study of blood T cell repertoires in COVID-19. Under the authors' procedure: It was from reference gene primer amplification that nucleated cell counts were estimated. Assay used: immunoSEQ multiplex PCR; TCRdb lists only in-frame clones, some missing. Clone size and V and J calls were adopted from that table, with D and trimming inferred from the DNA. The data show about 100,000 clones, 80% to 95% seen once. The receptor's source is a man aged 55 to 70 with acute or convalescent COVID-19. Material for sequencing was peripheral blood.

The CDR3 region has the DNA TGTGCCACCAGTGGAGGGACAGTCAGCAATCAGCCCCAGCATTTT. Residues: CATSGGTVSNQPQHF. The chain combines TRBV24-1 with TRBJ1-5, with TRBD1 matching over 7 bases. The CDR3 loop spans 15 amino acids. V shed 5 bases, J shed 1 base, and the junction held 4 bases outside the gene matches. Germline V CDR1 and CDR2: KGHDR, SFDVKD.